One sample yielded the 27 T cell receptor beta chains listed below, sequenced in a study of CD8 T cells in Susac syndrome. A quantity of roughly 0.5 to 1 ug RNA underwent reverse transcription using random hexamers. TCRdb re-derived calls from the immunoSEQ multiplex PCR reads in MiXCR, one entry per CDR3 protein. This sample carries some 260,000 distinct CDR3 sequences, over 85% of them seen once, and the ten largest clones take around 0.072%. Sample: CD4+ T cells from PBMCs. The receptors were sampled from a human donor with multiple sclerosis.

The chain couples TRBV18 to TRBJ2-1; D is perhaps TRBD2 (5 bases). The CDR3 has 14 residues. V was cut by 5 bases and J by 6 bases, with 14 bases left in between. CDR1 and CDR2 from the germline V gene are KGHSH and LQKENI. In nucleotides, the CDR3 is TGTGCCAGCTCAGCACTTCGGGATTCCAATGAGCAGTTCTTC. Amino acids: CASSALRDSNEQFF.

This clonotype has only a few counts. The rearrangement joins TRBV5-4 to TRBJ2-1, with 7 bases that match TRBD2. The CDR3 is 14 residues long. Trimming took 0 bases from V and 6 from J; bases not matched to a gene: 3. Germline assignment: CDR1 SGHNT and CDR2 YYREEE (reference sequence). CDR3 DNA sequence: TGTGCCAGCAGCTTGGCGGGGGGAATCAATGAGCAGTTCTTC. Residues: CASSLAGGINEQFF.

The rearrangement uses TRBV10-3 and TRBJ1-1, with D possibly being TRBD1 (5 bases). V lost 6 bases, J lost 3 bases, and 14 bases lay in between. CDR1 is ENHRY and CDR2 is SYGVKD in the germline V gene. The CDR3 has 14 amino acids. Here the CDR3 DNA reads TGTGCCATCAGCCTCAGGGTGGCGGACACTGAAGCTTTCTTT. Amino acid sequence: CAISLRVADTEAFF.

The V gene is TRBV7-2, the J gene TRBJ2-1, with 11 positions matching TRBD2. Looked up from germline, CDR1 is SGHTA and CDR2 is FQGNSA. The CDR3 runs to 14 residues. After removal of 3 bases from V and 12 bases from J, the junction contained 7 bases not matched to a gene. The CDR3 loop reads CASSFSGGADGQFF. The CDR3 DNA sequence: TGTGCCAGCAGCTTTAGCGGGGGGGCCGATGGGCAGTTCTTC.

J is TRBJ1-1 and V is TRBV7-9; no reliable D call. The CDR3 has 14 residues. CDR1 is SEHNR, CDR2 FQNEAQ, per germline (reference sequence). V lost 3 bases and J lost 6, with 14 bases in between. The CDR3 here is CASSFPGPTSEAFF. CDR3 DNA sequence: TGTGCCAGCAGCTTCCCCGGCCCCACTTCTGAAGCTTTCTTT.

In DNA form, the CDR3 reads TGCAGTGCTAGACCCCATTCTGGGAACCTCTCTGGAAACACCATATATTTT. As protein: CSARPHSGNLSGNTIYF. The rearrangement uses TRBV20-1 and TRBJ1-3, with unresolved D. Trimming pared 2 bases from V and 0 bases from J, leaving 17 bases between. The germline V gene encodes CDR1 DFQATT and CDR2 SNEGSKA (reference sequence). The CDR3 consists of 17 residues.

V usage is TRBV20-1 and J usage is TRBJ2-1; D unclear. The CDR3 spans 11 residues. V was shortened by 6 bases and J by 10 bases, with 13 bases between the two germline ends. From germline, CDR1 is DFQATT and CDR2 SNEGSKA (reference sequence). CDR3 protein: CSASNGWEQFF. CDR3 in DNA: TGCAGTGCCTCCAATGGGTGGGAGCAGTTCTTC.

This clonotype was recorded once. The chain joins TRBV19 to TRBJ2-7, with a tentative D call TRBD1 (7 bases). This CDR3 is 14 amino acids long. Trimming took 7 bases from V and 3 from J, leaving 16 bases between them. CDR1 and CDR2 (germline): LNHDA, SQIVND (reference sequence). CDR3 nucleotide sequence: TGTGCCAGTACCCCCAACAGGGGAGGCTACGAGCAGTACTTC. Its translation is CASTPNRGGYEQYF.

V is TRBV2 and J is TRBJ2-5; TRBD1 matches at 7 bases. The germline CDR1 and CDR2 sequences are SNHLY and FYNNEI. The CDR3 has 15 residues. J lost 1 base, V lost 7 bases, and 9 bases had no gene match. The CDR3 spells CASTGQDSIQETQYF. The CDR3 nucleotides read TGTGCCAGCACCGGACAGGACTCCATCCAAGAGACCCAGTACTTC.

J is TRBJ2-7 and V is TRBV6-1; the D gene is possibly TRBD1 (5 bases). The CDR3 consists of 12 residues. V was pared by 6 bases and J by 4 bases, with 10 bases between. The V gene's germline CDR1 is MNHNS and CDR2 SASEGT. The DNA of the CDR3 is TGTGCCAGCAGGCAGGGTATATACGAGCAGTACGTC. This codes for CASRQGIYEQYV.

The chain uses TRBV12-3 or TRBV12-4 and TRBJ1-1; D ambiguous. The CDR3 has 13 amino acids. V was pared by 6 bases and J by 2 bases, with 10 bases between. The CDR3 region has the DNA TGTGCCAGCAGGAAACACGAAAACACTGAAGCTTTCTTT. It yields the protein CASRKHENTEAFF.

The V call is TRBV7-9, the J call TRBJ2-1; either TRBD1 or TRBD2 may fit D (7 bases each). V lost 11 bases to trimming and J lost 10 bases, with 24 bases between them. Looked up from germline, CDR1 is SEHNR and CDR2 is FQNEAQ (reference sequence). The CDR3 totals 14 residues. CDR3 sequence reads: CASVVGGTAGEQFF. As DNA, the CDR3 is TGTGCCTCCGTGGTTGGTGGGACAGCGGGAGAGCAGTTCTTC. The variable domain in full, with the rest retrieved from reference TRBV7-9 and TRBJ2-1, is DTGVSQNPRHKITKRGQNVTFRCDPISEHNRLYWYRQTLGQGPEFLTYFQNEAQLEKSRLLSDRFSAERPKGSFSTLEIQRTEQGDSAMYLCASVVGGTAGEQFFGPGTRLTVL.

This chain links TRBV7-2 with TRBJ2-1, with a tentative D call TRBD1 (7 bases). The CDR3 has 16 amino acids. V dropped 5 bases and J dropped 6 bases, with 20 bases sitting between them. Germline V lookup: CDR1 SGHTA, CDR2 FQGNSA. CDR3 loop: CASSTLQGGYLNEQFF. The CDR3 nucleotides are TGTGCCAGCAGCACACTTCAGGGGGGTTATCTCAATGAGCAGTTCTTC.

CDR3 loop: CASAAGAAQVFF. The CDR3 DNA reads TGTGCCAGCGCAGCGGGGGCTGCGCAGGTGTTCTTC. The chain combines TRBV7-9 with TRBJ2-1; 8 nucleotides align to TRBD2. CDR3 length: 12 amino acids. J gave up 15 bases and V 8 bases, and 12 bases lay outside the gene matches. Germline-derived CDR1 and CDR2 are SEHNR and FQNEAQ (reference sequence). Together with reference TRBV7-9 and TRBJ2-1, the CDR3 gives the full variable domain: DTGVSQNPRHKITKRGQNVTFRCDPISEHNRLYWYRQTLGQGPEFLTYFQNEAQLEKSRLLSDRFSAERPKGSFSTLEIQRTEQGDSAMYLCASAAGAAQVFFGPGTRLTVL.

The chain is built from TRBV18 and TRBJ1-2, with a possible D match to TRBD1 (5 bases). Between the trimmed V and J ends, which lost 3 bases and 4 bases, there was a span of 15 bases. In germline, CDR1 is KGHSH, CDR2 LQKENI. CDR3 length: 15 residues. CDR3 DNA sequence: TGTGCCAGCTCACCGGTCAATCAGGGTGGCTATGGCTACACCTTC. Translating it yields CASSPVNQGGYGYTF.

The genes are TRBV20-1 and TRBJ2-2; the D is unclear. Germline CDR1 is DFQATT and CDR2 is SNEGSKA (reference sequence). The CDR3 sequence is 13 residues long. Trimming stripped 7 bases from V and 1 base from J, with 10 bases between. CDR3 bases: TGCAGTGTGGATAAAGAGAACACCGGGGAGCTGTTTTTT. This encodes CSVDKENTGELFF.

The rearrangement uses TRBV3-1 and TRBJ1-3; 7 nucleotides align to TRBD1. This CDR3 is 17 amino acids long. Germline values: CDR1 LGHDT, CDR2 YNNKEL (reference sequence). V was pared by 2 bases and J by 2 bases, with 9 bases of the junction left unmatched. The CDR3 spells CASSQQRTGVTGNTIYF. CDR3 sequence (DNA): TGTGCCAGCAGCCAACAAAGGACAGGAGTGACTGGAAACACCATATATTTT.

The chain recombines TRBV10-3 with TRBJ1-1; 7 bases map to TRBD1. The CDR3 is 14 amino acids. Germline loops: CDR1 ENHRY, CDR2 SYGVKD. V trimming: 8 bases; J trimming: 1 base; junction bases outside the gene matches: 7. The CDR3 region is CAISTGVGNTEAFF. CDR3 in DNA: TGTGCCATCTCTACAGGGGTAGGGAACACTGAAGCTTTCTTT.

The gene calls are TRBV24-1 and TRBJ1-2; TRBD1 matches at 9 bases. Germline loops: CDR1 KGHDR, CDR2 SFDVKD. V dropped 9 bases and J dropped 7; count of bases not matched to a gene: 5. CDR3 length: 12 amino acids. Written as DNA, the CDR3 is TGTGCCACCGGGACAGGGCTTGGTGGCTACACCTTC. This sequence encodes CATGTGLGGYTF.

The chain uses TRBV5-1 and TRBJ2-5; 10 bases map to TRBD1. V dropped 6 bases and J dropped 2; count of bases not matched to a gene: 13. The CDR3 spans 17 residues. Per the germline V gene, CDR1 is SGHRS and CDR2 is YFSETQ. The CDR3 sequence: CASTPWPDRGTQETQYF. As DNA, the CDR3 is TGCGCCAGCACTCCCTGGCCGGACAGGGGGACACAAGAGACCCAGTACTTC.

The chain employs TRBV7-9 and TRBJ1-2; 10 nucleotides line up with TRBD1. Per germline, CDR1 SEHNR and CDR2 FQNEAQ (reference sequence). The CDR3 sequence is 14 residues long. J was trimmed by 6 bases and V by 5 bases; bases with no gene match: 6. DNA of the CDR3: TGTGCCAGCAGCCGGGACAGGGGTGGGCATGGCTACACCTTC. This codes for CASSRDRGGHGYTF.

The chain has TRBV5-1 and TRBJ2-1, with TRBD1 matching over 11 bases. Germline V lookup: CDR1 SGHRS, CDR2 YFSETQ. With V trimmed by 0 bases and J by 6 bases, 2 bases remained unmatched. CDR3 length: 15 residues. The CDR3 nucleotides read TGCGCCAGCAGCTTGGGGGACAGGGGGATCAATGAGCAGTTCTTC. It is translated as CASSLGDRGINEQFF. Full variable domain (remainder filled in from reference TRBV5-1 and TRBJ2-1): KAGVTQTPRYLIKTRGQQVTLSCSPISGHRSVSWYQQTPGQGLQFLFEYFSETQRNKGNFPGRFSGRQFSNSRSEMNVSTLELGDSALYLCASSLGDRGINEQFFGPGTRLTVL.

This chain connects TRBV7-6 to TRBJ2-7; 11 bases agree with TRBD2. Germline V gene lookup returns CDR1 SGHVS and CDR2 FNYEAQ. V shed 5 bases and J 1 base; nucleotides not matched to a gene: 4. This CDR3 is built from 15 residues. The CDR3 reads CASSLRTSGSYEQYF. For the CDR3, the DNA is TGTGCCAGCAGCCTAAGGACTAGCGGGTCCTACGAGCAGTACTTC.

The DNA for the CDR3 is TGCGCCAGCAGCTTGGCCGGGGGCGCCGACTCACCCCTCCACTTT. Translating it yields CASSLAGGADSPLHF. The J gene is TRBJ1-6, the V gene TRBV5-1; maybe TRBD1 (6 bases). V lost 0 bases and J 10 bases, leaving 14 bases between the germline ends. Germline V gene lookup returns CDR1 SGHRS and CDR2 YFSETQ. The CDR3 runs to 15 residues. Variable domain in full (rest from reference TRBV5-1 and TRBJ1-6): KAGVTQTPRYLIKTRGQQVTLSCSPISGHRSVSWYQQTPGQGLQFLFEYFSETQRNKGNFPGRFSGRQFSNSRSEMNVSTLELGDSALYLCASSLAGGADSPLHFGNGTRLTVT.

This chain uses TRBV28 with TRBJ1-2; the D is unclear. Trimming stripped 1 base from V and 6 bases from J, with 15 bases between. The length of the CDR3 is 15 residues. Germline CDR1 and CDR2: MDHEN and SYDVKM. CDR3 nucleotide sequence: TGTGCCAGCAGTTTATCGGCCCACTCTAAGGATGGCTACACCTTC. Translation: CASSLSAHSKDGYTF.

J is TRBJ2-5 and V is TRBV2, with D possibly matching TRBD2 (6 bases). V lost 2 bases and J lost 5, with 15 bases in between. CDR3 length equals 15 residues. Germline V CDR1 and CDR2: SNHLY, FYNNEI. CDR3: CASSESRQAGETQYF. DNA of the CDR3: TGTGCCAGCAGTGAAAGTAGGCAGGCGGGGGAGACCCAGTACTTC.

The J gene is TRBJ2-3, the V gene TRBV4-1; tentative D call: TRBD2 (5 bases). Germline CDR1 MGHRA, CDR2 YSYEKL. This CDR3 region has 14 residues. V was trimmed by 7 bases and J by 1 base, leaving 12 bases between them. In DNA, the CDR3 is TGCGCCAGCAAACCCTTCGGGGGCACAGATACGCAGTATTTT. It is translated as CASKPFGGTDTQYF.